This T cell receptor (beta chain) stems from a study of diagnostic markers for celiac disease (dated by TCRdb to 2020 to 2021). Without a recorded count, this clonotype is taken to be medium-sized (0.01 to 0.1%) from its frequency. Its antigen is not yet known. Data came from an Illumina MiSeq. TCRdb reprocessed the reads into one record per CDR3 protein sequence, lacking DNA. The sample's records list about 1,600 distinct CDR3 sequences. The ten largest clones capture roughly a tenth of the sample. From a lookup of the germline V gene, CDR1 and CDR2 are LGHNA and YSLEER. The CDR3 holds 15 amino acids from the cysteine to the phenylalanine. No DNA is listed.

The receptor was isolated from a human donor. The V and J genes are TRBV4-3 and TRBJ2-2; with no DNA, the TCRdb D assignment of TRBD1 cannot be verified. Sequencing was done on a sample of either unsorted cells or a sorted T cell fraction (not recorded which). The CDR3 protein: CASSLNQGGTGELFF.